This T cell receptor (beta chain) was identified in a study of cytotoxic CD8 clonotypes in ibrutinib-treated CLL. Study context: Among the patients, 10 to 11 presented as relapsed/refractory and about 15 as treatment-naive; fewer than 18 showed unmutated IGHV. Samples averaged about 260,000 productive templates and around 91,000 productive rearrangements.

Trimming took 3 bases from V and 3 from J, leaving 22 bases between them. The CDR3 covers 18 residues. CDR1 is SGHKS and CDR2 is YYEKEE in the germline V gene (reference sequence). About this clone: Its antigen remains unknown.

Generated by immunoSEQ multiplex PCR, the TCRdb table keeps only in-frame clones and is missing some. The data contain hundreds of thousands of clones, 70% of them singletons. Overall study results and limits: Clonality was elevated at ibrutinib response and had returned toward baseline at progression.

This specimen was PBMCs, taken after 24 months of ibrutinib treatment. This TCR came from a human donor with chronic lymphocytic leukemia. The V and J genes are TRBV5-5 and TRBJ1-5, with D uncertain. The CDR3 nucleotides are TGTGCCAGCAGCTCCTCCCTTGGGATCCAACCTTCCAATCAGCCCCAGCATTTT. It translates to CASSSSLGIQPSNQPQHF.